The 20 T cell receptor beta chains below come from one sample, sequenced in a study of response to subunit inactivated influenza vaccine. TCRdb processed the RT-PCR reads anew with MiXCR; each CDR3 protein has one entry. The sample shows some 160,000 distinct CDR3 sequences, approximately 10% of them seen only once. This sample comprised non-naive T cells sorted from PBMCs, obtained about 40 days after vaccination. Source of these receptors: a man in his forties or fifties who received an inactivated influenza vaccine.

This clonotype was seen more than once but under ten times. The rearrangement links TRBV29-1 to TRBJ2-5, with 10 bases aligning to TRBD2. There are 12 residues in the CDR3. The junction had 3 bases not matched to a gene; V was cut back by 4 bases and J by 7 bases. CDR1 is SQVTM and CDR2 is ANQGSEA in the germline V gene. In DNA, the CDR3 is TGCAGCGTTGGTAGCGGGGGGTGGACCCAGTACTTC. Residues: CSVGSGGWTQYF.

The chain joins TRBV7-8 to TRBJ2-5; D is unresolved. In germline, CDR1 is SGHVS, CDR2 FQNEAQ. Trimming stripped 1 base from V and 4 bases from J, with 19 bases between. There are 17 residues in the CDR3. This CDR3 is CASSLGLTSKHRETQYF. The DNA of the CDR3 is TGTGCCAGCAGCTTAGGTCTGACCTCAAAACACCGAGAGACCCAGTACTTC.

This sequence joins TRBV15 and TRBJ2-1; the match to TRBD2 covers 7 bases. Looked up from germline, CDR1 is LNHNV and CDR2 is YYDKDF (reference sequence). CDR3 length: 18 amino acids. V shed 0 bases, J shed 3 bases, and the junction held 11 bases outside the gene matches. CDR3 nucleotide sequence: TGTGCCACCAGCAGAGATCCCCTAAGACTAGCCGGCTACAATGAGCAGTTCTTC. Amino acids: CATSRDPLRLAGYNEQFF.

The rearrangement joins TRBV27 to TRBJ2-1, with 11 bases matching TRBD2. With V trimmed by 4 bases and J by 1 base, 3 bases remained unmatched. In germline, CDR1 is MNHEY, CDR2 SMNVEV (reference sequence). The CDR3 sequence is 16 residues long. The CDR3 region has the DNA TGTGCCAGCAGTTCAAGGACTAGCGGGTCCTACAATGAGCAGTTCTTC. As protein: CASSSRTSGSYNEQFF.

In its sample, this clonotype was seen a few times. The J gene is TRBJ2-6, the V gene TRBV3-1; D is perhaps TRBD2 (6 bases). This CDR3 has 12 amino acids. CDR1 is LGHDT, CDR2 YNNKEL, per germline (reference sequence). Deletions cut 8 bases from V and 4 bases from J, with 6 bases between. The DNA of the CDR3 is TGTGCCAGCCGGGAGGGGGCCAACGTCCTGACTTTC. As protein: CASREGANVLTF.

This clonotype was counted only a few times. This chain uses TRBV6-5 with TRBJ2-7; D is possibly TRBD1 (6 bases). Deletions cut 2 bases from V and 2 bases from J, with 13 bases between. This CDR3 is 15 amino acids long. From germline, CDR1 is MNHEY and CDR2 SVGAGI. CDR3 region: CASSYGRRGPYEQYF. The CDR3 DNA sequence: TGTGCCAGCAGTTACGGTCGCAGGGGCCCCTACGAGCAGTACTTC.

This clonotype was found a few times. The chain employs TRBV20-1 and TRBJ2-5; no definite D call. CDR1 and CDR2 from the germline V gene are DFQATT and SNEGSKA (reference sequence). The CDR3 is 16 residues long. The V and J ends lost 0 bases and 2 bases respectively, with 16 bases between them. The CDR3 protein is CSARDNFLRIQETQYF. As DNA, the CDR3 is TGCAGTGCTAGAGATAATTTTCTGCGCATACAAGAGACCCAGTACTTC.

The chain joins TRBV20-1 to TRBJ2-1, with D unresolved. CDR1 is DFQATT and CDR2 is SNEGSKA in the germline V gene (reference sequence). With 7 bases removed from V and 4 bases from J, the gap between germline ends came to 8 bases. The CDR3 is 11 residues long. CDR3 in amino acids: CSGSPYNEQFF. Written as DNA, the CDR3 is TGCAGTGGGTCCCCGTACAATGAGCAGTTCTTC.

The V call is TRBV10-3, the J call TRBJ1-1, with D unclear. The CDR3 has 13 residues. The germline V gene has CDR1 ENHRY and CDR2 SYGVKD. The V and J ends lost 3 bases and 1 base respectively, with 6 bases between them. The CDR3 bases are TGTGCCATCAGTGATGGGAGGAACACTGAAGCTTTCTTT. Translated: CAISDGRNTEAFF.

The genes are TRBV20-1 and TRBJ2-1; 7 bases are a match to TRBD1. CDR3 size: 15 residues. CDR1 DFQATT and CDR2 SNEGSKA come from the germline V gene (reference sequence). V shed 5 bases and J 8 bases; nucleotides not matched to a gene: 15. This CDR3 reads CSALRDRTLGHEQFF. The CDR3 nucleotides read TGCAGTGCTCTCCGGGACAGAACCTTAGGGCATGAGCAGTTCTTC.

The table lists this clonotype with a few counts. V is TRBV12-3 or TRBV12-4 and J is TRBJ1-5; 8 bases line up with TRBD1. This CDR3 region has 13 residues. V lost 6 bases and J lost 4; bases outside the gene matches: 2. CDR3 DNA sequence: TGTGCCAGCAGGAGACAGGGGAATCAGCCCCAGCATTTT. Translated, it gives CASRRQGNQPQHF.

This clonotype appeared a few times. The rearrangement links TRBV6-2 or TRBV6-3 to TRBJ1-2, with no clear D. The ends were cut back, 0 bases at V and 4 bases at J, with 9 bases in the middle. Germline values: CDR1 MNHEY, CDR2 SVGEGT. This CDR3 is built from 14 residues. CDR3 sequence: CASSYSRISYGYTF. The CDR3 DNA reads as TGTGCCAGCAGTTACTCCCGAATTAGCTATGGCTACACCTTC.

This clonotype was seen at least ten times. V is TRBV27 and J is TRBJ2-1; TRBD2 matches at 12 bases. Germline CDR1 reads MNHEY; CDR2 reads SMNVEV (reference sequence). This CDR3 is 17 amino acids long. Trimming took 8 bases from V and 9 from J; bases not matched to a gene: 17. CDR3 region: CASLRLAGVGRGGEQFF. CDR3 DNA sequence: TGTGCCAGCCTAAGACTAGCGGGAGTTGGGCGGGGGGGTGAGCAGTTCTTC.

This clonotype was counted between two and nine times. The chain uses TRBV12-3 or TRBV12-4 and TRBJ2-2; D remains unclear. This CDR3 has 11 residues. The V gene lost 7 bases and the J gene lost 7 bases, with 7 bases spanning the gap. This CDR3 is CASILHGELFF. In nucleotides, the CDR3 is TGTGCCAGCATTCTCCACGGGGAGCTGTTTTTT.

This clonotype has more than one count but fewer than ten. The rearrangement links TRBV7-2 to TRBJ2-1; D possibly corresponds to TRBD1 (5 bases). Trimming cost V 6 bases and J 7 bases, with 13 bases left between them. Per the germline V gene, CDR1 is SGHTA and CDR2 is FQGNSA. The CDR3 totals 13 residues. The CDR3 bases are TGTGCCAGCAGTACCTGGGGCGTGAATGAGCAGTTCTTC. Its translation is CASSTWGVNEQFF.

J is TRBJ2-2 and V is TRBV20-1; D perhaps matches TRBD1 (6 bases). Germline CDR1 is DFQATT and CDR2 is SNEGSKA (reference sequence). V lost 0 bases to trimming and J lost 1 base, with 6 bases between them. This CDR3 region has 14 residues. CDR3 DNA: TGCAGTGCTAGAGACAGGGGGAACACCGGGGAGCTGTTTTTT. It yields the protein CSARDRGNTGELFF.

The table lists this clonotype with a few counts. The chain couples TRBV30 to TRBJ2-7, with D possibly TRBD1 on 7 matching bases. V lost 3 bases and J 6 bases, leaving 15 bases between the germline ends. The CDR3 length is 13 residues. Germline V gene lookup returns CDR1 GTSNPN and CDR2 SVGIG (reference sequence). The CDR3 spells CAWRETGRREQYF. CDR3 nucleotide sequence: TGTGCCTGGAGGGAGACAGGGAGGCGCGAGCAGTACTTC.

This sequence joins TRBV5-8 and TRBJ2-7, with 11 bases lining up with TRBD1. CDR1 and CDR2 (germline): SGHTS, YDEGEE. There are 15 residues in the CDR3. The V and J ends lost 4 bases and 3 bases, in that order; junction bases with no gene match: 6. This chain's CDR3 is CASSLGQGAFYEQYF. The CDR3 region has the DNA TGTGCCAGCAGCCTCGGACAGGGGGCGTTCTACGAGCAGTACTTC.

This clonotype was counted at least ten times. The CDR3 region is CASSLDGGLETQYF. In DNA, the CDR3 is TGTGCCAGCAGCTTAGATGGAGGGTTGGAGACCCAGTACTTC. The chain uses TRBV11-2 and TRBJ2-5; maybe TRBD2 (6 bases). The CDR3 consists of 14 residues. Germline lookup yields CDR1 SGHAT and CDR2 FQNNGV. The V end lost 0 bases, the J end lost 5 bases, and 10 bases lay between the germline ends.

This chain joins TRBV6-5 and TRBJ2-3, with D tentatively TRBD1 (7 bases). V lost 4 bases to trimming and J lost 2 bases, with 19 bases between them. The germline gives CDR1 MNHEY, CDR2 SVGAGI. CDR3 size: 17 residues. In nucleotides, the CDR3 is TGTGCCAGCAGTTCCGTGACAGGGTCGGGACTCACAGATACGCAGTATTTT. Protein sequence: CASSSVTGSGLTDTQYF.